This T cell receptor (beta chain) comes out of a study of T cells in Graves' hyperthyroidism and ophthalmopathy. At the level of the study: Before any treatment, at initial diagnosis, peripheral blood was collected.

The germline V gene encodes CDR1 SGHTA and CDR2 FQGNSA. Between the trimmed V and J ends, which lost 3 bases and 6 bases, there was a span of 6 bases. The CDR3 runs to 12 residues. Each diagnosis drew on symptoms, thyroxine, TRAb, thyroid ultrasound and orbital computed tomography findings. Amplification targeted TCR beta CDR3 regions from RNA transcripts. Initially, a first-round RT-PCR of the TCR CDR3 employed the HTBI primer set. TCRdb processed the multiplex PCR reads anew with MiXCR; each CDR3 protein has one entry. The data contain around 300,000 distinct CDR3 sequences, about 20% of them singletons.

The chain links TRBV7-2 to TRBJ2-1; no firm D call. This sequence was found in a man aged 25 to 40 with Graves' ophthalmopathy. Sequenced sample: blood. The CDR3 loop is CASSFQRNEQFF. CDR3 in DNA: TGTGCCAGCAGCTTCCAACGCAATGAGCAGTTCTTC.